This T cell receptor (beta chain) is drawn from a study of early T cells in non-severe SARS-CoV-2 infection. For the study at large: Sequencing of unsorted whole blood was done on bulk RNA, leaving chains unpaired.

This clonotype turned up a few times. Its antigen is not identified. The protocol attached unique molecular identifiers to individual cDNA molecules. A single record per CDR3 protein comes from TCRdb applying MiXCR to the 5' RACE reads. Of 70,000 to 85,000 distinct CDR3 sequences listed, 13% were seen once; the top ten hold approximately 6.5%. This CDR3 has 15 amino acids. Germline V CDR1 and CDR2: MNHEY, SMNVEV (reference sequence). The junction had 9 bases not matched to a gene; V was cut back by 4 bases and J by 4 bases. Findings of the study overall: Reliance on VDJdb matching favored anti-spike CD8 responses; private and CD4 specificities were missed.

This sequence originates from an adult who was a healthcare worker with PCR-confirmed SARS-CoV-2 infection or an uninfected control (not recorded which). The V call is TRBV27, the J call TRBJ1-2, with 7 bases identical to TRBD1. Sequencing input: whole blood. The CDR3 DNA follows: TGTGCCAGCAGTTCTTTTTCGGGACAGAGCTATGGCTACACCTTC. This gives the protein CASSSFSGQSYGYTF.